This T cell receptor beta chain emerged from a study of beta chain features in type 1 diabetes. Expressed TCRB transcripts were sequenced after all isolated RNA was converted to cDNA. The method was immunoSEQ multiplex PCR; TCRdb's version includes in-frame clones alone and lacks a portion of them. This table holds some 350,000 clones, approximately 12% found once. This clone was observed a handful of times. Its matching antigen is unknown. The CDR3 runs to 17 residues. Via the markers CD45RO/CCR7/CD25/CD127/CD95/CD27, stem cell-like memory, regulatory, central memory and naive CD4+ cells were sorted. Purity (above 98%) was reached by all sorted populations. Notes on the study in general: Junctions at VDJ sites from type 1 diabetes patients had fewer insertions and more deletions. In every one of the four CD4+ subsets, TCRB CDR3s were moderately but significantly shorter in Type 1 diabetes patients.

The specimen was naive CD4+ T cells from blood. The TCR was taken from a woman aged 18-29 years with type 1 diabetes. The chain uses TRBV21-1 and TRBJ1-5. TRBV21-1 is recorded as a pseudogene. The CDR3 sequence is CASSRARGGTFNQPQHF. The CDR3 DNA reads TGTGCCAGCAGCAGAGCACGGGGGGGGACTTTCAATCAGCCCCAGCATTTT.